This TCR beta chain was captured in a study of T cells in women clearing cervical HPV infection. Note on this clone: Coverage ceases 3 residues before the CDR3 finishes, and the germline J gene fills in the end.

Data came from immunoSEQ multiplex PCR; TCRdb stores just in-frame clones and leaves some out. The record lists around 21,000 clones, of which the ten most abundant hold about a sixth. V was trimmed by 2 bases and J by 3 bases, leaving 11 bases between them. Germline CDR1 and CDR2: KGHSH and LQKENI. The CDR3 consists of 15 residues. Input material: blood buffy coat. The chain has TRBV18 and TRBJ2-1; maybe TRBD2 (6 bases). The receptor was isolated from a woman between 18 and 70 years old with a cervical HPV16 infection that either progressed to CIN3+ or cleared (not recorded which). Incomplete CDR3 DNA: TGTGCCAGCTCACCATCCGGGACTTACTACAATGAG. This gives the protein CASSPSGTYYNE. From start to end, the CDR3 is CASSPSGTYYNEQFF. Supplemented by reference TRBV18 and TRBJ2-1, the full variable domain reads NAGVMQNPRHLVRRRGQEARLRCSPMKGHSHVYWYRQLPEEGLKFMVYLQKENIIDESGMPKERFSAEFPKEGPSILRIQQVVRGDSAAYFCASSPSGTYYNEQFFGPGTRLTVL.